These 15 T cell receptor beta chains share one sample of origin, sequenced in a study of vaccination and CD4 T cells after COVID-19. Specified treatment: roughly ten-day PBMC culture with coronavirus spike peptide pools or control peptides (ViraFEST assay). The antigens of these receptors remain unknown. The study sequenced cultured CD4+ T cell DNA using the Oncomine TCR Beta short-read assay. TCRdb re-called the PCR reads with MiXCR, one entry per CDR3 protein. Of about 14,000 distinct CDR3 sequences detected, about 55% appear once; the ten largest clones hold 8% to 9%. Sequencing input: CD4+ T cells from blood, cultured in vitro. Source of these receptors: a human donor who had recovered from COVID-19.

This clonotype has just a few counts. J is TRBJ1-1 and V is TRBV20-1; D is possibly TRBD1 (6 bases). The CDR3 covers 14 residues. Deletions cut 6 bases from V and 1 base from J, with 15 bases between. The V gene's germline CDR1 is DFQATT and CDR2 SNEGSKA (reference sequence). CDR3 sequence (DNA): TGCAGTGCAACCGCACAGGGAAAGAACACTGAAGCTTTCTTT. Its translation: CSATAQGKNTEAFF.

This chain connects TRBV24-1 to TRBJ1-5, with D perhaps matching TRBD1 (6 bases). The V end was cut by 10 bases, the J end by 4 bases, with 16 bases between. Looked up from germline, CDR1 is KGHDR and CDR2 is SFDVKD. The CDR3 loop spans 14 amino acids. Written as DNA, the CDR3 is TGTGCCACGCAAACAGGGTTCGGGAATCAGCCCCAGCATTTT. Protein sequence: CATQTGFGNQPQHF.

This chain connects TRBV6-1 to TRBJ1-5; D is unclear. Trimming shortened V by 3 bases and J by 0 bases, and 18 bases separated the two germline ends. The CDR3 sequence is 18 residues long. The germline gives CDR1 MNHNS, CDR2 SASEGT. Here the CDR3 reads CASSDFTTGLASNQPQHF. The CDR3 DNA sequence: TGTGCCAGCAGTGACTTCACGACGGGCTTGGCTAGCAATCAGCCCCAGCATTTT.

The chain joins TRBV6-1 to TRBJ1-1; D not resolved. The CDR3 loop spans 13 amino acids. The germline gives CDR1 MNHNS, CDR2 SASEGT. The V end was cut by 1 base, the J end by 1 base, with 4 bases between. CDR3 sequence reads: CASSEGGNTEAFF. In nucleotides, the CDR3 is TGTGCCAGCAGTGAAGGGGGGAACACTGAAGCTTTCTTT.

This clonotype was picked up a small number of times. The rearrangement links TRBV24-1 to TRBJ2-6; D gene uncertain. CDR1 and CDR2 from the germline V gene are KGHDR and SFDVKD. Trimming removed 2 bases from V and 0 bases from J, with 4 bases in between. The CDR3 totals 15 residues. The DNA of the CDR3 is TGTGCCACCAGTGATTCTTCCTCTGGGGCCAACGTCCTGACTTTC. This translates into CATSDSSSGANVLTF.

In this sample, this clonotype turned up a few times. V usage is TRBV23-1 and J usage is TRBJ1-6; 9 positions agree with TRBD1. TRBV23-1 is sorted into the ORF group, with uncertain function. The CDR3 sequence is 16 residues long. The V gene end was trimmed by 8 bases and the J gene end by 1 base; junction bases not matched to a gene: 6. The CDR3 protein is CASRGQGGSYNSPLHF. CDR3 DNA: TGCGCCAGCCGGGGACAGGGTGGTTCCTATAATTCACCCCTCCACTTT.

This clonotype was detected a few times. The rearrangement uses TRBV7-9 and TRBJ2-7; a weak D match, TRBD1 (6 bases). The V gene's germline CDR1 is SEHNR and CDR2 FQNEAQ (reference sequence). This CDR3 is 15 amino acids long. Deletions cut 5 bases from V and 3 bases from J, with 17 bases between. CDR3 amino acids: CASSVPVQGRYEQYF. The DNA of the CDR3 is TGTGCCAGCAGCGTCCCCGTACAGGGCCGCTACGAGCAGTACTTC.

This chain links TRBV9 with TRBJ2-3; 8 bases match TRBD1. V lost 2 bases, J lost 6 bases, and 2 bases stayed unmatched. Germline loops: CDR1 SGDLS, CDR2 YYNGEE. There are 13 residues in the CDR3. The CDR3 DNA follows: TGTGCCAGCAGCGTGGGACAGGAGGATACGCAGTATTTT. This codes for CASSVGQEDTQYF.

This clonotype was found a few times. This chain links TRBV10-3 with TRBJ2-7; TRBD1 matches 10 bases. V shed 0 bases and J 3 bases; nucleotides not matched to a gene: 2. This CDR3 is built from 15 residues. The germline gives CDR1 ENHRY, CDR2 SYGVKD. The CDR3 loop reads CAISESRTGGYEQYF. The CDR3 nucleotides are TGTGCCATCAGTGAGTCGCGGACAGGGGGCTACGAGCAGTACTTC.

The CDR3 DNA sequence: TGTGCCAGCAGCTACAGGGCAAATACGCAGTATTTT. Translation gives CASSYRANTQYF. The chain employs TRBV7-9 and TRBJ2-3; the D gene is possibly TRBD1 (6 bases). CDR1 is SEHNR, CDR2 FQNEAQ, per germline (reference sequence). The CDR3 loop spans 12 amino acids. V shed 4 bases and J shed 7 bases, with 9 bases lying between them.

Only a few counts were recorded for this clonotype. V gene TRBV20-1 combines with J gene TRBJ1-2; D gene uncertain. From germline, CDR1 is DFQATT and CDR2 SNEGSKA (reference sequence). The CDR3 runs 13 residues. Trimming shortened V by 3 bases and J by 0 bases, and 8 bases separated the two germline ends. CDR3 bases: TGCAGTGCTAGCCAGTCCTCTAACTATGGCTACACCTTC. The encoded protein is CSASQSSNYGYTF.

Concerning this clonotype: Compared with germline, one end of the junction differs, possibly owing to a read error. The chain recombines TRBV2 with TRBJ1-6; unclear D gene. Germline V gene data show CDR1 as SNHLY and CDR2 as FYNNEI. This CDR3 is built from 15 residues. The CDR3 nucleotides read TGTGCCAGCATCCTACCGGGGTCAGGAGATTCGCCCCTCCACTTT. As protein: CASILPGSGDSPLHF.

The chain has TRBV15 and TRBJ1-5; the D gene is possibly TRBD1 (5 bases). The CDR3 runs to 17 residues. Trimming stripped 5 bases from V and 0 bases from J, with 17 bases between. Germline V lookup: CDR1 LNHNV, CDR2 YYDKDF (reference sequence). The CDR3 here is CATSPSWGIYSNQPQHF. CDR3 coding DNA: TGTGCCACCAGCCCGAGCTGGGGGATCTATAGCAATCAGCCCCAGCATTTT.

The chain combines TRBV7-2 with TRBJ2-1; D possibly corresponds to TRBD2 (7 bases). CDR1 is SGHTA, CDR2 FQGNSA, per germline. The germline V and J ends were trimmed by 1 base and 9 bases, with 13 bases remaining between them. The CDR3 is made up of 14 amino acids. The CDR3 DNA reads as TGTGCCAGCAGCTTAGATTCGGGGGGCGGTGAGCAGTTCTTC. Translation gives CASSLDSGGGEQFF.

This chain connects TRBV11-2 to TRBJ2-7; 7 bases fit TRBD2. The germline gives CDR1 SGHAT, CDR2 FQNNGV. The CDR3 consists of 13 residues. V shed 1 base and J 7 bases; nucleotides not matched to a gene: 4. The CDR3 loop reads CASSLVVSGEQYF. In DNA form, the CDR3 reads TGTGCCAGCAGCTTAGTTGTTAGCGGGGAGCAGTACTTC. The full variable domain, with the rest looked up from reference TRBV11-2 and TRBJ2-7, is EAGVAQSPRYKIIEKRQSVAFWCNPISGHATLYWYQQILGQGPKLLIQFQNNGVVDDSQLPKDRFSAERLKGVDSTLKIQPAKLEDSAVYLCASSLVVSGEQYFGPGTRLTVT.